Below are 25 T cell receptor beta chains sequenced from a single sample in a study of blood T cell repertoires in COVID-19. Using immunoSEQ multiplex PCR, the repertoire was profiled, and TCRdb retains in-frame clones only, with some absent. The sample holds around 200,000 clones, 75% to 90% seen once. The sample comprised PBMCs or T cells enriched from blood (not recorded which). These receptors were collected from a woman aged 30 to 39 who had been exposed to COVID-19.

The chain joins TRBV27 to TRBJ1-6, with TRBD1 matching over 12 bases. Unmatched junction bases numbered 6, after V lost 5 bases and J lost 7 bases. Germline lookup yields CDR1 MNHEY and CDR2 SMNVEV (reference sequence). This CDR3 has 16 residues. Written as DNA, the CDR3 is TGTGCCAGCAGTCCGGGACAGGGGGCGAAAAATTCACCCCTCCACTTT. This encodes CASSPGQGAKNSPLHF.

The V call is TRBV3-1 (or the pseudogene TRBV3-2), the J call TRBJ2-5; possibly TRBD2 for D (5 bases). V lost 4 bases and J 0 bases, leaving 12 bases between the germline ends. The CDR3 consists of 15 residues. Germline CDR1 is LGHDT and CDR2 is YNNKEL (reference sequence). The CDR3 region has the DNA TGTGCCAGCAGCCTTATCTCGACTAACCAAGAGACCCAGTACTTC. Translating gives CASSLISTNQETQYF.

This chain joins TRBV28 and TRBJ1-6; D may be TRBD1 (5 bases). V was shortened by 6 bases and J by 0 bases, with 15 bases between the two germline ends. The CDR3 is 17 amino acids. Looked up from germline, CDR1 is MDHEN and CDR2 is SYDVKM. The CDR3, as DNA: TGTGCCAGCAGGCCGGGACTCCTAAGCTCCTATAATTCACCCCTCCACTTT. This gives the protein CASRPGLLSSYNSPLHF. The whole variable domain, remainder taken from reference TRBV28 and TRBJ1-6, is DVKVTQSSRYLVKRTGEKVFLECVQDMDHENMFWYRQDPGLGLRLIYFSYDVKMKEKGDIPEGYSVSREKKERFSLILESASTNQTSMYLCASRPGLLSSYNSPLHFGNGTRLTVT.

The J gene is TRBJ1-6, the V gene TRBV19; D gene uncertain. V dropped 5 bases and J dropped 1 base, with 15 bases sitting between them. The CDR3 totals 17 residues. Germline V CDR1 and CDR2: LNHDA, SQIVND (reference sequence). The CDR3 region is CASSRRMRGSYNSPLHF. The CDR3 nucleotides are TGTGCCAGTAGTCGAAGAATGCGGGGATCCTATAATTCACCCCTCCACTTT. Full variable domain (remainder filled in from reference TRBV19 and TRBJ1-6): DGGITQSPKYLFRKEGQNVTLSCEQNLNHDAMYWYRQDPGQGLRLIYYSQIVNDFQKGDIAEGYSVSREKKESFPLTVTSAQKNPTAFYLCASSRRMRGSYNSPLHFGNGTRLTVT.

This clone was counted a few times. The V call is TRBV25-1, the J call TRBJ1-5, with a possible D match to TRBD1 (6 bases). The CDR3 has 16 amino acids. Germline V gene lookup returns CDR1 MGHDK and CDR2 SYGVNS. V was cut by 3 bases and J by 2 bases, with 14 bases left in between. The CDR3 DNA is TGTGCCAGCAGTGACTTTCAGGGGTTGGGCAATCAGCCCCAGCATTTT. Protein: CASSDFQGLGNQPQHF. Together with reference TRBV25-1 and TRBJ1-5, the CDR3 gives the full variable domain: EADIYQTPRYLVIGTGKKITLECSQTMGHDKMYWYQQDPGMELHLIHYSYGVNSTEKGDLSSESTVSRIRTEHFPLTLESARPSHTSQYLCASSDFQGLGNQPQHFGDGTRLSIL.

V is TRBV5-1 and J is TRBJ2-3; TRBD1 aligns across 9 bases. CDR3 length equals 15 residues. CDR1 SGHRS and CDR2 YFSETQ come from the germline V gene. V shed 2 bases and J 3 bases; nucleotides not matched to a gene: 4. Written as DNA, the CDR3 is TGCGCCAGCAGCTTACAGGGGGCTGAGACAGATACGCAGTATTTT. Translating gives CASSLQGAETDTQYF.

DNA for the CDR3: TGCGCCAGCAGCTTGGAGGGACAGGGGGTGGATACGCAGTATTTT. Translated: CASSLEGQGVDTQYF. The genes are TRBV5-1 and TRBJ2-3; 11 bases map to TRBD1. The CDR3 consists of 15 residues. Germline CDR1 and CDR2: SGHRS and YFSETQ. The V and J ends lost 0 bases and 6 bases, in that order; junction bases with no gene match: 3.

This sequence joins TRBV5-1 and TRBJ1-2, with 10 nucleotides matching TRBD1. Trimming removed 3 bases from V and 4 bases from J; junction bases left unmatched: 6. This CDR3 region has 15 residues. Germline lookup yields CDR1 SGHRS and CDR2 YFSETQ. The CDR3 sequence: CASSWGQGLGYGYTF. The CDR3 nucleotides read TGCGCCAGCAGCTGGGGACAGGGGCTGGGCTATGGCTACACCTTC. The variable domain in full, with the rest retrieved from reference TRBV5-1 and TRBJ1-2, is KAGVTQTPRYLIKTRGQQVTLSCSPISGHRSVSWYQQTPGQGLQFLFEYFSETQRNKGNFPGRFSGRQFSNSRSEMNVSTLELGDSALYLCASSWGQGLGYGYTFGSGTRLTVV.

The chain carries TRBV25-1 and TRBJ1-5; 7 bases match TRBD1. Trimming cost V 2 bases and J 5 bases; bases outside gene matches: 3. This CDR3 has 14 residues. Looked up from germline, CDR1 is MGHDK and CDR2 is SYGVNS. CDR3 sequence (DNA): TGTGCCAGCAGTGAAACAGGGGTAGATCAGCCCCAGCATTTT. It yields the protein CASSETGVDQPQHF. The full variable domain, with the rest looked up from reference TRBV25-1 and TRBJ1-5, is EADIYQTPRYLVIGTGKKITLECSQTMGHDKMYWYQQDPGMELHLIHYSYGVNSTEKGDLSSESTVSRIRTEHFPLTLESARPSHTSQYLCASSETGVDQPQHFGDGTRLSIL.

This chain connects TRBV4-1 to TRBJ1-6; TRBD1 aligns across 7 bases. Germline CDR1 MGHRA, CDR2 YSYEKL. V dropped 0 bases and J dropped 5; count of bases not matched to a gene: 10. The CDR3 runs 18 residues. The CDR3 bases are TGCGCCAGCAGCCAAGACCCGACAGGGCCTCGGGATAATTCACCCCTCCACTTT. It translates to CASSQDPTGPRDNSPLHF.

This clone came up a few times. This chain uses TRBV10-3 with TRBJ1-1; possible D gene TRBD1, 5 bases. In germline, CDR1 is ENHRY, CDR2 SYGVKD. The CDR3 is 14 residues long. V was pared by 2 bases and J by 3 bases, with 10 bases between. The CDR3, as DNA: TGTGCCATCAGTGAGGCAGGGATTGACACTGAAGCTTTCTTT. Its translation is CAISEAGIDTEAFF.

This chain joins TRBV5-1 and TRBJ1-2, with D hard to call. Trimming pared 3 bases from V and 8 bases from J, leaving 17 bases between. The CDR3 is 14 residues long. Germline-derived CDR1 and CDR2 are SGHRS and YFSETQ. CDR3 bases: TGCGCCAGCAGCTCGGCCAGGCCCCAAGACGGCTACACCTTC. Its translation: CASSSARPQDGYTF. Together with reference TRBV5-1 and TRBJ1-2, the CDR3 gives the full variable domain: KAGVTQTPRYLIKTRGQQVTLSCSPISGHRSVSWYQQTPGQGLQFLFEYFSETQRNKGNFPGRFSGRQFSNSRSEMNVSTLELGDSALYLCASSSARPQDGYTFGSGTRLTVV.

This chain links TRBV29-1 with TRBJ1-1; D gene ambiguous. Trimming removed 4 bases from V and 8 bases from J, with 5 bases in between. Germline values: CDR1 SQVTM, CDR2 ANQGSEA. CDR3 length: 9 residues. CDR3 protein: CSVGQEAFF. The CDR3 nucleotides are TGCAGCGTTGGGCAAGAAGCTTTCTTT.

The V call is TRBV18, the J call TRBJ1-2; D unclear. CDR1 and CDR2 (germline): KGHSH, LQKENI. The CDR3 length is 14 residues. Trimming shortened V by 0 bases and J by 0 bases, and 5 bases separated the two germline ends. The CDR3 spells CASSPPSSNYGYTF. The CDR3 bases are TGTGCCAGCTCACCACCGTCTTCTAACTATGGCTACACCTTC.

The table lists this clone with a few counts. The chain couples TRBV24-1 to TRBJ1-2; D might be TRBD1 (5 bases). Trimming took 7 bases from V and 6 from J, leaving 17 bases between them. In germline, CDR1 is KGHDR, CDR2 SFDVKD. This CDR3 spans 14 amino acids. In DNA form, the CDR3 reads TGTGCCACCAGCTCTCATCAGGGAAGGGATGGCTACACCTTC. Translated, it gives CATSSHQGRDGYTF.

CDR3 bases: TGTGCCAGCAGTCCAACAGTATACACTGAAGCTTTCTTT. It yields the protein CASSPTVYTEAFF. The V call is TRBV7-3, the J call TRBJ1-1; no firm D call. Trimming pared 6 bases from V and 3 bases from J, leaving 11 bases between. CDR3 size: 13 residues. CDR1 is SGHTA and CDR2 is FQGTGA in the germline V gene.

V usage is TRBV7-9 and J usage is TRBJ1-1, with D perhaps TRBD1 (6 bases). Per the germline V gene, CDR1 is SEHNR and CDR2 is FQNEAQ (reference sequence). There are 15 residues in the CDR3. The V end was cut by 5 bases, the J end by 10 bases, with 23 bases between. The CDR3 DNA is TGTGCCAGCAGCCCTGGGGAGGGGGTTCATTTGCGAGCTTTCTTT. This codes for CASSPGEGVHLRAFF.

The chain links TRBV5-4 to TRBJ1-2; D might be TRBD1 (5 bases). CDR1 is SGHNT, CDR2 YYREEE, per germline (reference sequence). Trimming shortened V by 4 bases and J by 8 bases, and 21 bases separated the two germline ends. CDR3 length: 15 residues. The CDR3 bases are TGTGCCAGCAGCATGACCCAGGGCACGAACAGGGGCTACACCTTC. Translated: CASSMTQGTNRGYTF.

The J gene is TRBJ1-2, the V gene TRBV19; D is possibly TRBD1 (5 bases). Per the germline V gene, CDR1 is LNHDA and CDR2 is SQIVND (reference sequence). CDR3 size: 13 residues. Trimming cost V 9 bases and J 7 bases, with 18 bases left between them. The CDR3 spells CASLPRSQGGYTF. For the CDR3, the DNA is TGTGCCAGCCTGCCCCGGTCGCAGGGTGGCTACACCTTC.

This sequence joins TRBV11-2 and TRBJ2-1; TRBD1 aligns across 9 bases. Germline V gene sequence: CDR1 SGHAT, CDR2 FQNNGV. This CDR3 is 14 amino acids long. V lost 3 bases, J lost 7 bases, and 4 bases stayed unmatched. CDR3 loop: CASSFGTGLNEQFF. The CDR3 region has the DNA TGTGCCAGCAGCTTTGGGACAGGGTTGAATGAGCAGTTCTTC.

CDR3 nucleotide sequence: TGTGCCAGCTTCAATGGACAGTTAACGAACACCGGGGAGCTGTTTTTT. Amino acid sequence: CASFNGQLTNTGELFF. This chain connects TRBV7-9 to TRBJ2-2; the D gene is possibly TRBD1 (6 bases). The CDR3 is made up of 16 amino acids. Trimming pared 8 bases from V and 0 bases from J, leaving 16 bases between. Germline CDR1 SEHNR, CDR2 FQNEAQ (reference sequence). Based on the CDR3 plus reference TRBV7-9 and TRBJ2-2, the full variable domain is DTGVSQNPRHKITKRGQNVTFRCDPISEHNRLYWYRQTLGQGPEFLTYFQNEAQLEKSRLLSDRFSAERPKGSFSTLEIQRTEQGDSAMYLCASFNGQLTNTGELFFGEGSRLTVL.

The chain has TRBV24-1 and TRBJ1-5; 8 nucleotides match TRBD1. The trim removed 7 bases at V and 0 bases at J, leaving 10 bases unmatched. The V gene's germline CDR1 is KGHDR and CDR2 SFDVKD. The CDR3 totals 17 residues. CDR3 amino acids: CATSWRGDRHSNQPQHF. Written as DNA, the CDR3 is TGTGCCACCAGCTGGAGGGGGGACAGGCATAGCAATCAGCCCCAGCATTTT.

The rearrangement links TRBV5-1 to TRBJ1-4; D is undetermined. The V end was cut by 0 bases, the J end by 4 bases, with 10 bases between. The CDR3 spans 15 residues. The germline V gene has CDR1 SGHRS and CDR2 YFSETQ. This CDR3 is CASSLGGSGNEKLFF. CDR3 nucleotides: TGCGCCAGCAGCTTGGGAGGGAGCGGTAATGAAAAACTGTTTTTT.

This clone occurred a few times. The rearrangement uses TRBV7-3 and TRBJ1-2, with D unclear. Trimming removed 1 base at V and 1 base at J, with 10 bases between. Germline V gene lookup returns CDR1 SGHTA and CDR2 FQGTGA. CDR3 length: 15 residues. Here the CDR3 DNA reads TGTGCCAGCAGCTTAAACCCCGGGGATAACTATGGCTACACCTTC. This codes for CASSLNPGDNYGYTF.

This clone occurred a few times. The chain recombines TRBV27 with TRBJ1-1; no firm D call. V was pared by 5 bases and J by 0 bases, with 16 bases between. The CDR3 has 16 amino acids. The V gene's germline CDR1 is MNHEY and CDR2 SMNVEV (reference sequence). The DNA for the CDR3 is TGTGCCAGCAGTCCCCTCAAGCGGGCGGTGAACACTGAAGCTTTCTTT. Translated: CASSPLKRAVNTEAFF.